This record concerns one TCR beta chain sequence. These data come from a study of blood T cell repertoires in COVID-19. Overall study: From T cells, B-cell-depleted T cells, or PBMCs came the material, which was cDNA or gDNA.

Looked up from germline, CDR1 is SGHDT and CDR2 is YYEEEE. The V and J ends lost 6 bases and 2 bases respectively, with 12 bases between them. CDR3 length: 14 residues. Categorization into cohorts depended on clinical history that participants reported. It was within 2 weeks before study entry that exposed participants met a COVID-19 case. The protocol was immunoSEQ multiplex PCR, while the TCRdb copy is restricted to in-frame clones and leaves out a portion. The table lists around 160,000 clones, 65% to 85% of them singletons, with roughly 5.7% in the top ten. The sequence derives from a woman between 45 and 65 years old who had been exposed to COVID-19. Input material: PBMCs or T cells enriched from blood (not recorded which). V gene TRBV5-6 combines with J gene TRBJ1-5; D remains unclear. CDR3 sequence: CASTTLRGNQPQHF. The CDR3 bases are TGTGCCAGCACGACTTTACGGGGCAATCAGCCCCAGCATTTT.